This T cell receptor beta chain was captured in a study of memory CD4+ T cells and cytomegalovirus serostatus. This CDR3 comprises 11 residues. V was pared by 3 bases and J by 14 bases, with 13 bases between. Germline CDR1 reads DFQATT; CDR2 reads SNEGSKA (reference sequence). Profiled with immunoSEQ multiplex PCR; TCRdb holds only in-frame clones, not every one. The sample holds some 52,000 clones; about three quarters are singletons and the top ten take 1.3% to 1.5%. Single viable CD3+CD4+CD8-CD45RO+ cells were sorted as the memory CD4+ T cells. Sequenced material: memory CD4+ T cells from blood. This receptor was obtained from an adult in good health and CMV-seropositive. The V call is TRBV20-1, the J call TRBJ1-4; tentative D call: TRBD1 (6 bases). The CDR3 here is CSASRGDNLFF. In DNA, the CDR3 is TGCAGTGCTAGCCGGGGGGACAACCTGTTTTTT.